One and the same sample provided the 30 T cell receptor beta chains below, sequenced in a study of cytomegalovirus exposure and HLA in healthy donors. The PCR was carried out with 60 Vbeta primers and 13 Jbeta primers. The method was immunoSEQ multiplex PCR; TCRdb's version includes in-frame clones alone and lacks a portion of them. The sample consists of some 200,000 clones, 60% to 80% of them appearing once. Sequencing used PBMCs. All receptors derive from a man aged 35-49 years in good health and CMV-seronegative.

The rearrangement links TRBV19 to TRBJ2-7; TRBD1 matches 8 bases. Trimming cost V 11 bases and J 5 bases; bases outside gene matches: 14. Germline assignment: CDR1 LNHDA and CDR2 SQIVND (reference sequence). The CDR3 is made up of 14 amino acids. The CDR3 loop reads CASSDRVVSNEQYF. CDR3 DNA sequence: TGTGCCTCATCGGACAGGGTGGTTTCGAACGAGCAGTACTTC.

The chain combines TRBV7-3 with TRBJ2-1; 10 nucleotides agree with TRBD2. The germline V gene encodes CDR1 SGHTA and CDR2 FQGTGA. Trimming at V came to 0 bases and at J to 9 bases, leaving 5 bases not matched to a gene. This CDR3 contains 15 residues. This chain's CDR3 is CASSLTLAGAGEQFF. The CDR3 region has the DNA TGTGCCAGCAGCTTAACGCTAGCGGGAGCTGGTGAGCAGTTCTTC.

The chain couples TRBV28 to TRBJ2-1, with a possible D match to TRBD2 (6 bases). The germline V gene has CDR1 MDHEN and CDR2 SYDVKM. Trimming stripped 3 bases from V and 12 bases from J, with 15 bases between. The CDR3 runs to 13 residues. The CDR3: CASSFGRGQGQFF. The CDR3 DNA is TGTGCCAGCAGTTTCGGGCGGGGTCAGGGGCAGTTCTTC.

In regard to this clone: Within the sample, other DNA sequences also encode this same CDR3. The V call is TRBV30, the J call TRBJ1-2; 8 bases are shared with TRBD1. This CDR3 comprises 12 residues. Per the germline V gene, CDR1 is GTSNPN and CDR2 is SVGIG (reference sequence). J lost 8 bases, V lost 5 bases, and 7 bases had no gene match. CDR3 region: CAWLTGGLGYTF. CDR3 nucleotides: TGTGCCTGGCTAACAGGGGGTTTAGGCTACACCTTC.

The V call is TRBV18, the J call TRBJ2-7; 10 nucleotides align to TRBD2. This CDR3 is 15 amino acids long. From germline, CDR1 is KGHSH and CDR2 LQKENI. The J segment lost 7 bases and the V segment lost 4 bases, leaving 10 bases of the junction unmatched. The DNA of the CDR3 is TGTGCCAGCTCACGTGGGCTAGCGGGAGAGTTAGAGCAGTACTTC. Translation gives CASSRGLAGELEQYF.

Only a few counts were recorded for this clone. V and J are TRBV15 and TRBJ2-7; tentatively, D is TRBD2 (6 bases). The CDR3 consists of 16 residues. Germline V gives CDR1 LNHNV, CDR2 YYDKDF (reference sequence). The V and J ends lost 1 base and 5 bases respectively, with 18 bases between them. The CDR3 coding sequence is TGTGCCACCAGCAGAGCCGTCATAACAGGCGGGGACGAGCAGTACTTC. Amino acids: CATSRAVITGGDEQYF.

This chain joins TRBV7-3 and TRBJ2-1; 12 positions agree with TRBD2. Germline CDR1 reads SGHTA; CDR2 reads FQGTGA. This CDR3 has 15 amino acids. V shed 5 bases and J 3 bases; nucleotides not matched to a gene: 2. The DNA of the CDR3 is TGTGCCAGCAGCCGGACTAGCGGGGACTACAATGAGCAGTTCTTC. Its translation: CASSRTSGDYNEQFF.

The chain couples TRBV6-1 to TRBJ2-1, with D tentatively TRBD2 (5 bases). Looked up from germline, CDR1 is MNHNS and CDR2 is SASEGT. The V and J ends lost 3 bases and 15 bases respectively, with 21 bases between them. This CDR3 spans 14 amino acids. CDR3 DNA: TGTGCCAGCAGTGATCTTGTGGGTCAACCGGCGGGGTTCTTC. It is translated as CASSDLVGQPAGFF.

This chain links TRBV18 with TRBJ1-5, with D perhaps matching TRBD1 (5 bases). Germline CDR1 and CDR2: KGHSH and LQKENI. The ends were cut back, 3 bases at V and 5 bases at J, with 11 bases in the middle. CDR3 length: 14 amino acids. The CDR3, as DNA: TGTGCCAGCTCACCGGGGCAAGGTGATCAGCCCCAGCATTTT. Its translation is CASSPGQGDQPQHF. Drawing the rest from reference TRBV18 and TRBJ1-5, the complete variable domain is NAGVMQNPRHLVRRRGQEARLRCSPMKGHSHVYWYRQLPEEGLKFMVYLQKENIIDESGMPKERFSAEFPKEGPSILRIQQVVRGDSAAYFCASSPGQGDQPQHFGDGTRLSIL.

J is TRBJ2-7 and V is TRBV11-2, with unresolved D. This CDR3 is 11 amino acids long. Germline values: CDR1 SGHAT, CDR2 FQNNGV. V gave up 2 bases and J gave up 7 bases, with 6 bases separating them. The CDR3 DNA follows: TGTGCCAGCAGCTTAAGCCGAGAGCAGTACTTC. This sequence encodes CASSLSREQYF.

This clone was recorded a few times. The chain uses TRBV7-6 and TRBJ2-3, with 8 bases lining up with TRBD1. The germline V gene encodes CDR1 SGHVS and CDR2 FNYEAQ. Trimming cost V 3 bases and J 6 bases; bases outside gene matches: 5. This CDR3 has 14 residues. This CDR3 is CASSFVTGGDTQYF. The DNA for the CDR3 is TGTGCCAGCAGCTTCGTTACAGGGGGGGATACGCAGTATTTT. The full variable domain, its missing parts supplied by reference TRBV7-6 and TRBJ2-3, is GAGVSQSPRYKVTKRGQDVALRCDPISGHVSLYWYRQALGQGPEFLTYFNYEAQQDKSGLPNDRFSAERPEGSISTLTIQRTEQRDSAMYRCASSFVTGGDTQYFGPGTRLTVL.

The chain recombines TRBV19 with TRBJ2-2; maybe TRBD2 (5 bases). The CDR3 covers 14 residues. V lost 4 bases to trimming and J lost 6 bases, with 12 bases between them. Germline CDR1 reads LNHDA; CDR2 reads SQIVND (reference sequence). CDR3 sequence: CASSTGLTSGELFF. CDR3 DNA sequence: TGTGCCAGTAGTACGGGGTTGACCTCCGGGGAGCTGTTTTTT.

The chain recombines TRBV7-2 with TRBJ2-5; the D gene is possibly TRBD1 (8 bases). The ends were cut back, 6 bases at V and 4 bases at J, with 18 bases in the middle. The germline V gene has CDR1 SGHTA and CDR2 FQGNSA. The CDR3 runs 15 residues. The CDR3: CASSLQGGLGETQYF. The DNA of the CDR3 is TGTGCCAGCAGTCTACAGGGGGGGCTTGGAGAGACCCAGTACTTC. Full variable domain (rest looked up from reference TRBV7-2 and TRBJ2-5): GAGVSQSPSNKVTEKGKDVELRCDPISGHTALYWYRQSLGQGLEFLIYFQGNSAPDKSGLPSDRFSAERTGGSVSTLTIQRTQQEDSAVYLCASSLQGGLGETQYFGPGTRLLVL.

This clone turned up a few times. The chain combines TRBV18 with TRBJ2-7, with TRBD1 matching over 7 bases. CDR3 length: 14 amino acids. Germline V gene data show CDR1 as KGHSH and CDR2 as LQKENI. J gave up 4 bases and V 3 bases, and 6 bases lay outside the gene matches. CDR3 protein: CASSPATGPYEQYF. In nucleotides, the CDR3 is TGTGCCAGCTCACCCGCGACAGGGCCTTACGAGCAGTACTTC. Based on the CDR3 plus reference TRBV18 and TRBJ2-7, the full variable domain is NAGVMQNPRHLVRRRGQEARLRCSPMKGHSHVYWYRQLPEEGLKFMVYLQKENIIDESGMPKERFSAEFPKEGPSILRIQQVVRGDSAAYFCASSPATGPYEQYFGPGTRLTVT.

J is TRBJ2-5 and V is TRBV5-6; perhaps TRBD1 as D (5 bases). Germline-derived CDR1 and CDR2 are SGHDT and YYEEEE. The V end was cut by 1 base, the J end by 4 bases, with 20 bases between. CDR3 size: 17 residues. CDR3 region: CASSLLFGGERGETQYF. The CDR3 DNA reads as TGTGCCAGCAGCTTGCTGTTCGGCGGCGAAAGGGGAGAGACCCAGTACTTC.

This clone was picked up a small number of times. The chain's CDR3 is CASSPPAGGPEDTQYF. As DNA, the CDR3 is TGTGCCAGCAGCCCTCCGGCGGGGGGGCCGGAAGATACGCAGTATTTT. The rearrangement links TRBV13 to TRBJ2-3; TRBD2 aligns across 9 bases. The germline V gene encodes CDR1 PRHDT and CDR2 FYEKMQ (reference sequence). The V segment lost 5 bases and the J segment 5 bases; nucleotides outside the gene matches: 11. The CDR3 runs 16 residues.

The rearrangement uses TRBV6-5 and TRBJ1-4; 9 bases match TRBD1. After removal of 0 bases from V and 6 bases from J, the junction contained 5 bases not matched to a gene. The CDR3 contains 16 residues. Germline V CDR1 and CDR2: MNHEY, SVGAGI. CDR3 bases: TGTGCCAGCAGTTACTCGAATACAGGGGGCTATGAAAAACTGTTTTTT. Amino acids: CASSYSNTGGYEKLFF.

The chain links TRBV7-6 to TRBJ2-7; D possibly corresponds to TRBD2 (6 bases). Deletions cut 5 bases from V and 6 bases from J, with 11 bases between. Germline CDR1 reads SGHVS; CDR2 reads FNYEAQ. The CDR3 sequence is 12 residues long. In nucleotides, the CDR3 is TGTGCCAGCAGCCCTGGGAGGTGCGAGCAGTACTTC. Translated, it gives CASSPGRCEQYF. The full variable domain, its missing parts supplied by reference TRBV7-6 and TRBJ2-7, is GAGVSQSPRYKVTKRGQDVALRCDPISGHVSLYWYRQALGQGPEFLTYFNYEAQQDKSGLPNDRFSAERPEGSISTLTIQRTEQRDSAMYRCASSPGRCEQYFGPGTRLTVT.

Of note for this clone: One end of the junction fails to match germline, which may point to a read error. The chain uses TRBV7-9 and TRBJ2-1; 7 nucleotides align to TRBD2. The CDR3 is 18 residues long. Germline CDR1 reads SEHNR; CDR2 reads FQNEAQ (reference sequence). CDR3: CSSSPSSLAEFSYNEQFF. The CDR3 region has the DNA TGTTCCAGCAGCCCGAGTTCGCTAGCGGAATTCTCCTACAATGAGCAGTTCTTC.

The chain employs TRBV11-2 and TRBJ2-2, with 8 positions matching TRBD1. The CDR3 runs 15 residues. V gave up 5 bases and J gave up 2 bases; unmatched junction bases: 4. CDR1 is SGHAT, CDR2 FQNNGV, per germline. The DNA for the CDR3 is TGTGCCAGCAGCCGAGGACAGGGAAACACCGGGGAGCTGTTTTTT. It is translated as CASSRGQGNTGELFF.

V usage is TRBV27 and J usage is TRBJ2-1; 7 nucleotides line up with TRBD1. V shed 2 bases and J 4 bases; nucleotides not matched to a gene: 2. Germline V gene lookup returns CDR1 MNHEY and CDR2 SMNVEV (reference sequence). This CDR3 has 14 residues. For the CDR3, the DNA is TGTGCCAGCAGTTTACAGGGGGTGTACAATGAGCAGTTCTTC. Its translation is CASSLQGVYNEQFF.

The V call is TRBV18, the J call TRBJ1-1, with 8 bases lining up with TRBD1. V lost 3 bases to trimming and J lost 4 bases; unmatched junction nucleotides: 1. Germline lookup yields CDR1 KGHSH and CDR2 LQKENI. The CDR3 consists of 13 residues. The DNA for the CDR3 is TGTGCCAGCTCACCCACAGGGGGCACTGAAGCTTTCTTT. Its translation: CASSPTGGTEAFF.

This clone was seen a single time. CDR3 sequence: CASSQVRQSTDTQYF. The DNA for the CDR3 is TGCGCCAGCAGCCAAGTAAGACAGTCCACAGATACGCAGTATTTT. The rearrangement joins TRBV4-1 to TRBJ2-3; TRBD1 might be the D (5 bases). The germline V gene encodes CDR1 MGHRA and CDR2 YSYEKL. This CDR3 comprises 15 residues. Trimming stripped 1 base from V and 2 bases from J, with 10 bases between.

V usage is TRBV5-1 and J usage is TRBJ2-1, with D possibly TRBD2 on 6 matching bases. V dropped 5 bases and J dropped 4 bases, with 16 bases sitting between them. The germline V gene encodes CDR1 SGHRS and CDR2 YFSETQ. The CDR3 length is 15 residues. This CDR3 reads CASSRGVGVYNEQFF. CDR3 bases: TGCGCCAGCAGTCGCGGGGTCGGGGTATACAATGAGCAGTTCTTC.

V usage is TRBV6-5 and J usage is TRBJ1-1; the D is unclear. The CDR3 has 13 amino acids. Between the trimmed V and J ends, which lost 4 bases and 0 bases, there was a span of 6 bases. Germline CDR1 MNHEY, CDR2 SVGAGI. The CDR3 DNA reads TGTGCCAGCAGTTTACGGTTGAACACTGAAGCTTTCTTT. Amino acid sequence: CASSLRLNTEAFF.

This clone has only a few counts. The chain carries TRBV12-5 and TRBJ2-1; 10 nucleotides agree with TRBD1. CDR3 length equals 15 residues. Germline V lookup: CDR1 LGHNT, CDR2 FRNRAP. J gave up 6 bases and V 5 bases, and 7 bases lay outside the gene matches. The CDR3 here is CASGKNRDRGNEQFF. In DNA, the CDR3 is TGTGCTAGTGGTAAAAACCGGGACAGGGGCAATGAGCAGTTCTTC.

The chain has TRBV4-2 and TRBJ2-7; 7 nucleotides line up with TRBD2. V trimming: 4 bases; J trimming: 5 bases; junction bases outside the gene matches: 17. This CDR3 spans 17 amino acids. Germline V gives CDR1 LGHNA, CDR2 YNFKEQ. In nucleotides, the CDR3 is TGTGCCAGCAGCCTCCTCCCAGCGGGATCCACTCCGGACGAGCAGTACTTC. It translates to CASSLLPAGSTPDEQYF.

Notes on this clone: Its ends do not fully match the called genes, so a read error is possible. This chain uses TRBV7-2 with TRBJ2-7, with TRBD2 matching over 9 bases. Germline-derived CDR1 and CDR2 are SGHTA and FQGNSA. This CDR3 has 15 amino acids. Here the CDR3 DNA reads TGTGCCAGCAGCCTAGCGGGACTGAGCTCCTACGAGCAGTACTTC. Translation: CASSLAGLSSYEQYF.

This clone was seen only once. The chain is built from TRBV7-9 and TRBJ2-7, with D perhaps TRBD1 (6 bases). Germline V CDR1 and CDR2: SEHNR, FQNEAQ (reference sequence). Trimming stripped 1 base from V and 0 bases from J, with 10 bases between. The CDR3 is 15 amino acids. Here the CDR3 reads CASSLGRDTSYEQYF. As DNA, the CDR3 is TGTGCCAGCAGCTTAGGCCGGGACACCTCCTACGAGCAGTACTTC.

The chain recombines TRBV5-1 with TRBJ2-3, with 8 bases that match TRBD2. This CDR3 is built from 17 residues. J lost 2 bases, V lost 3 bases, and 11 bases had no gene match. CDR1 is SGHRS, CDR2 YFSETQ, per germline. The CDR3 sequence is CASSSQPSGRNTDTQYF. The CDR3 DNA sequence: TGCGCCAGCAGCTCACAACCCAGCGGGAGAAACACAGATACGCAGTATTTT.